This T cell receptor beta chain emerged from a study of Tregs in tolerant kidney transplant recipients. The repertoire was sequenced with immunoSEQ multiplex PCR; TCRdb's copy has only in-frame clones and lacks some. This sample's clone table lists about 48,000 clones. The CDR3 loop spans 15 amino acids. Germline values: CDR1 DFQATT, CDR2 SNEGSKA (reference sequence). Trimming removed 3 bases from V and 0 bases from J, with 12 bases in between. Concerning this clone itself: The read falls 3 residues short of the CDR3 end, and the missing part is taken from the germline J gene.

Here the sequenced sample was CD4+ T cells from blood, taken before the transplant. The V call is TRBV20-1, the J call TRBJ2-1; D may be TRBD1 (6 bases). The sequence was collected from a human donor who received a combined kidney and bone marrow transplant. The sequenced CDR3 bases are TGCAGTGCTAGGGAACTAGGGGGCTCCTACAATGAG. Its translation is CSARELGGSYNE. The full CDR3 sequence reads CSARELGGSYNEQFF.